This is a list of T cell receptor beta chains from one sample in a study of T cell responses to AZD1222 COVID-19 vaccine. The data were produced by immunoSEQ multiplex PCR, yet TCRdb's version contains in-frame clones alone and is incomplete. The table includes about 97,000 clones, around 84% detected once. The sample in question was peripheral blood, obtained on day 0 of AZD1222 vaccination. Receptor source: an adult in good health. Each CDR3 is given with its conserved first and last residue. A D gene is named only where the DNA matches it firmly. Size is stated for part of the rows, as once, few or many counts, or as a class when the clone is expanded.

clone_size: few; j_call: TRBJ2-7; v_call: TRBV7-9; d_call: TRBD1; cdr3_nt: TGTGCCAGCAGCTCAACTGACAGGGGCGGCTCCTACGAGCAGTACTTC; cdr3_aa: CASSSTDRGGSYEQYF
clone_size: .; j_call: TRBJ2-7; v_call: TRBV6-5; d_call: TRBD1; cdr3_nt: TGTGCCAGCAGCTCAGGACAGGGGGACCCCTACGAGCAGTACTTC; cdr3_aa: CASSSGQGDPYEQYF
clone_size: .; j_call: TRBJ2-7; v_call: TRBV24-1; d_call: .; cdr3_nt: TGTGCCACCAGCACCCCCCCTGGGGACGAGCAGTACTTC; cdr3_aa: CATSTPPGDEQYF
clone_size: .; j_call: TRBJ2-4; v_call: TRBV29-1; d_call: .; cdr3_nt: TGCAGCGTTGAAGGAGGAAACATTCAGTACTTC; cdr3_aa: CSVEGGNIQYF
clone_size: .; j_call: TRBJ2-5; v_call: TRBV7-2; d_call: .; cdr3_nt: TGTGCCAGCAGCTGGGGGATTGAGACCCAGTACTTC; cdr3_aa: CASSWGIETQYF
clone_size: .; j_call: TRBJ2-1; v_call: TRBV29-1; d_call: TRBD1; cdr3_nt: TGCAGCGCCCTACGTGGACAGGGCGATGAGCAGTTCTTC; cdr3_aa: CSALRGQGDEQFF
clone_size: .; j_call: TRBJ1-1; v_call: TRBV11-2; d_call: .; cdr3_nt: TGTGCCAGCAGCCCAAACATCGCAGCTTCGACGAACACTGAAGCTTTCTTT; cdr3_aa: CASSPNIAASTNTEAFF
clone_size: .; j_call: TRBJ1-2; v_call: TRBV14; d_call: TRBD1; cdr3_nt: TGTGCCAGCAGCCCGTCGGGACAGGGCCCTTTCGGCTATGGCTACACCTTC; cdr3_aa: CASSPSGQGPFGYGYTF
clone_size: .; j_call: TRBJ1-5; v_call: TRBV10-1; d_call: .; cdr3_nt: TGCGCCAGCCCTCGCCTGAGCCGGGAACCAGGGGCCGCTGATCAGCCCCAGCATTTT; cdr3_aa: CASPRLSREPGAADQPQHF
clone_size: once; j_call: TRBJ1-1; v_call: TRBV28; d_call: TRBD1; cdr3_nt: TGTGCCAGCAGTCCCTATCCCGGGACAGGGAACACTGAAGCTTTCTTT; cdr3_aa: CASSPYPGTGNTEAFF
clone_size: .; j_call: TRBJ2-7; v_call: TRBV28; d_call: .; cdr3_nt: TGTGCCAGCAGTTTGGCAGGGGTGGAAGACGAGCAGTACTTC; cdr3_aa: CASSLAGVEDEQYF
clone_size: .; j_call: TRBJ2-1; v_call: TRBV7-2; d_call: .; cdr3_nt: TGTGCCAGCAGCTTAACCCAGGGAATGGAGCAGTTCTTC; cdr3_aa: CASSLTQGMEQFF
clone_size: .; j_call: TRBJ2-2; v_call: TRBV5-1; d_call: .; cdr3_nt: TGCGCCAGCAGCGTGGTCTCCGGGGAGCTGTTTTTT; cdr3_aa: CASSVVSGELFF
clone_size: .; j_call: TRBJ2-7; v_call: TRBV7-3; d_call: TRBD1; cdr3_nt: TGTGCCAGCAGCTCAACAGGGGGCTCCTACGAGCAGTACTTC; cdr3_aa: CASSSTGGSYEQYF
clone_size: .; j_call: TRBJ1-3; v_call: TRBV28; d_call: .; cdr3_nt: TGTGCCAGCAAGAGGGACATGAGCTCTGGAAACACCATATATTTT; cdr3_aa: CASKRDMSSGNTIYF
clone_size: .; j_call: TRBJ2-5; v_call: TRBV19; d_call: .; cdr3_nt: TGTGCCAGTAGTCGTGACAAGCAAGAGACCCAGTACTTC; cdr3_aa: CASSRDKQETQYF
clone_size: .; j_call: TRBJ2-2; v_call: TRBV5-4; d_call: .; cdr3_nt: TGTGCCAGCAGCTTGCGTCCGAACACCGGGGAGCTGTTTTTT; cdr3_aa: CASSLRPNTGELFF
clone_size: .; j_call: TRBJ1-1; v_call: TRBV30; d_call: .; cdr3_nt: TGTGCCTGGTCGAGGGACACTGAAGCTTTCTTT; cdr3_aa: CAWSRDTEAFF
clone_size: .; j_call: TRBJ2-1; v_call: TRBV12-3/TRBV12-4; d_call: .; cdr3_nt: TGTGCCAGCAGCCCCCGGGGTGAGCAGTTCTTC; cdr3_aa: CASSPRGEQFF
clone_size: .; j_call: TRBJ1-2; v_call: TRBV27; d_call: TRBD1; cdr3_nt: TGTGCCAGCAGTTTAGGACAGGGTAATATTCGTGGCTACACCTTC; cdr3_aa: CASSLGQGNIRGYTF
clone_size: .; j_call: TRBJ1-1; v_call: TRBV27; d_call: .; cdr3_nt: TGTGCCAGCAGTCCAGGCCCCGTAACTGAAGCTTTCTTT; cdr3_aa: CASSPGPVTEAFF
clone_size: .; j_call: TRBJ2-5; v_call: TRBV28; d_call: .; cdr3_nt: TGTGCCAGCAACTTGGGGCCGCTTCAAGAGACCCAGTACTTC; cdr3_aa: CASNLGPLQETQYF
clone_size: .; j_call: TRBJ2-5; v_call: TRBV6-5; d_call: .; cdr3_nt: TGTGCCAGCAGTTACTCGAGCGGTAGGGAGACCCAGTACTTC; cdr3_aa: CASSYSSGRETQYF
clone_size: .; j_call: TRBJ2-5; v_call: TRBV28; d_call: TRBD2; cdr3_nt: TGTGCCAGCAGCCCGACTAGCGGGAGAGAGACCCAGTACTTC; cdr3_aa: CASSPTSGRETQYF
clone_size: .; j_call: TRBJ1-1; v_call: TRBV4-3; d_call: .; cdr3_nt: TGCGCCAGCAGCCAAGATGTCGCCTCCCAGGCTGAAGCTTTCTTT; cdr3_aa: CASSQDVASQAEAFF
clone_size: .; j_call: TRBJ1-3; v_call: TRBV29-1; d_call: TRBD1; cdr3_nt: TGCAGCGTTGTGACAGGGTCGCTTGCTGGAAACACCATATATTTT; cdr3_aa: CSVVTGSLAGNTIYF
clone_size: .; j_call: TRBJ2-2; v_call: TRBV7-8; d_call: TRBD2; cdr3_nt: TGTGCCAGCAGCTCCCTCACTAGCGCCACCGGGGAGCTGTTTTTT; cdr3_aa: CASSSLTSATGELFF
clone_size: .; j_call: TRBJ2-1; v_call: TRBV28; d_call: .; cdr3_nt: TGTGCCAGCAGCACCTATGGGGATCGCGGTGAGCAGTTCTTC; cdr3_aa: CASSTYGDRGEQFF
clone_size: .; j_call: TRBJ2-7; v_call: TRBV6-5; d_call: TRBD2; cdr3_nt: TGTGCCAGCAGTTCCGCACTACAGCGGGAGATCTACGAGCAGTACTTC; cdr3_aa: CASSSALQREIYEQYF
clone_size: .; j_call: TRBJ2-1; v_call: TRBV7-9; d_call: .; cdr3_nt: TGTGCCAGCAGCTTTAAAGGGGCCTCCTACAATGAGCAGTTCTTC; cdr3_aa: CASSFKGASYNEQFF
clone_size: .; j_call: TRBJ2-1; v_call: TRBV6-2/TRBV6-3; d_call: .; cdr3_nt: TGTGCCAGCAGTCCCACCCAGCCAAAGGTCAATGAGCAGTTCTTC; cdr3_aa: CASSPTQPKVNEQFF
clone_size: .; j_call: TRBJ2-2; v_call: TRBV11-2; d_call: .; cdr3_nt: TGTGCCAGCACCATAAGCGGGGAGCTGTTTTTT; cdr3_aa: CASTISGELFF
clone_size: .; j_call: TRBJ1-2; v_call: TRBV18; d_call: .; cdr3_nt: TGTGCCAGCTCACCTCAACCGAAGGCGAATGGCTACACCTTC; cdr3_aa: CASSPQPKANGYTF
clone_size: .; j_call: TRBJ2-2; v_call: TRBV7-3; d_call: .; cdr3_nt: TGTGCCAGCAGCTTAAATCAAGTGGGCGTAGACACCGGGGAGCTGTTTTTT; cdr3_aa: CASSLNQVGVDTGELFF
clone_size: .; j_call: TRBJ1-5; v_call: TRBV19; d_call: .; cdr3_nt: TGTGCCAGTAGTTCCGGGACGGGTAGTAATCAGCCCCAGCATTTT; cdr3_aa: CASSSGTGSNQPQHF
clone_size: .; j_call: TRBJ2-3; v_call: TRBV18; d_call: .; cdr3_nt: TGTGCCAGCTCACTCCGCACAGATACGCAGTATTTT; cdr3_aa: CASSLRTDTQYF
clone_size: .; j_call: TRBJ2-5; v_call: TRBV12-2; d_call: .; cdr3_nt: TGTGCAAGTCGGTTTAGAGGCTCCTTCCAAGAGACCCAGTACTTC; cdr3_aa: CASRFRGSFQETQYF